The 5 T cell receptor beta chains given below trace back to one sample, sequenced in a study of relationships among human T cell subsets (dated by TCRdb to about 2010). CD4+CD25+ regulatory T cells were selected from positively selected CD4+ cells using anti-CD25 beads. The library relied on multiplex PCR. TCRdb records 454 GS FLX as the sequencer. TCR alpha and beta CDR3 regions were amplified from mRNA by semiquantitative ARM-PCR. ARM-PCR used tagged nested gene-specific primers, after which communal superprimers carried out exponential amplification. TCRdb redid the processing of the public reads, applying fastp at Q25 and MiXCR, and retained in-frame beta chains. Rows with one shared CDR3 protein collapse into an entry with the most common genes and DNA. Here the sample has roughly 15,000 distinct CDR3 sequences; over 45% occur a single time. The top ten clonotypes cover 2% to 2.5% of the sample.

The material sequenced was Tregs sorted from blood. Receptor source: a middle-aged man in good health.

This clonotype has more than one count but fewer than ten. The rearrangement uses TRBV11-2 and TRBJ2-7, with D unclear. The V end was cut by 5 bases, the J end by 2 bases, with 13 bases between. The CDR3 runs 14 residues. Germline-derived CDR1 and CDR2 are SGHAT and FQNNGV. This CDR3 is CASSQAYSTYEQYF. The CDR3 DNA sequence: TGTGCCAGCAGCCAAGCCTACAGTACCTACGAGCAGTACTTC.

This chain joins TRBV11-2 and TRBJ2-3, with D hard to call. The CDR3 sequence is 15 residues long. V lost 6 bases and J 0 bases, leaving 13 bases between the germline ends. Germline CDR1 is SGHAT and CDR2 is FQNNGV. DNA for the CDR3: TGTGCCAGCAGTCCGGACCCAGCTAGCACAGATACGCAGTATTTT. This gives the protein CASSPDPASTDTQYF. The variable domain in full, with the rest retrieved from reference TRBV11-2 and TRBJ2-3, is EAGVAQSPRYKIIEKRQSVAFWCNPISGHATLYWYQQILGQGPKLLIQFQNNGVVDDSQLPKDRFSAERLKGVDSTLKIQPAKLEDSAVYLCASSPDPASTDTQYFGPGTRLTVL.

Worth noting for this clonotype: At one end, the junction sequence differs from germline, possibly due to a read error. The rearrangement uses TRBV10-3 and TRBJ1-5; the D gene is possibly TRBD1 (6 bases). In germline, CDR1 is ENHRY, CDR2 SYGVKD. The CDR3 loop spans 14 amino acids. This CDR3 is CASSYREDNQPQHF. The DNA of the CDR3 is TGTGCCAGCAGTTACAGGGAGGACAATCAGCCCCAGCATTTT.

The chain joins TRBV5-1 to TRBJ1-2; 7 bases are a match to TRBD1. Germline trimming cut 0 bases from V and 4 bases from J; bases unmatched to any gene: 6. CDR3 length equals 15 residues. Germline V CDR1 and CDR2: SGHRS, YFSETQ. The chain's CDR3 is CASSLGGTESYGYTF. The CDR3 nucleotides read TGCGCCAGCAGCTTGGGAGGGACAGAAAGCTATGGCTACACCTTC. Full variable domain (rest looked up from reference TRBV5-1 and TRBJ1-2): KAGVTQTPRYLIKTRGQQVTLSCSPISGHRSVSWYQQTPGQGLQFLFEYFSETQRNKGNFPGRFSGRQFSNSRSEMNVSTLELGDSALYLCASSLGGTESYGYTFGSGTRLTVV.

This rearrangement joins TRBV11-3 to TRBJ1-1, with D uncertain. Germline CDR1 reads SGHNT; CDR2 reads YENEEA. With 5 bases removed from V and 2 bases from J, the gap between germline ends came to 15 bases. The CDR3 is 15 residues long. In DNA, the CDR3 is TGTGCCAGCAGCGAAAACCGTGGGCCTAACACTGAAGCTTTCTTT. Protein sequence: CASSENRGPNTEAFF.